This entry concerns a single T cell receptor beta chain. Antigen: not known. This record comes from a study of radiation and T cells in renal cell carcinoma. In the study overall: Nephrectomy followed 15 Gy stereotactic body radiation by 4 weeks.

TCRdb keeps only in-frame clones here, not all; method: immunoSEQ multiplex PCR. The sample has approximately 150,000 clones; around 78% are singletons. Broader study findings: Pretreatment tumor biopsies were lacking, so baseline clonotypes are unknown.

Looked up from germline, CDR1 is GTSNPN and CDR2 is SVGIG (reference sequence). The ends were cut back, 0 bases at V and 0 bases at J, with 12 bases in the middle. The CDR3 has 16 amino acids. As for time point: baseline pretreatment blood. Treatment denoted: 15 Gy SBRT to primary tumor, nephrectomy 4 weeks later. After SBRT, blood was collected at 2 and 4 weeks, plus baseline. The source material was blood, sampled from a patient whose treatment included radiotherapy and nephrectomy. This chain joins TRBV30 and TRBJ1-5, with unresolved D. This TCR derives from a woman aged 45-65 years with renal cell carcinoma. This chain's CDR3 is CAWSVLQTNSNQPQHF. CDR3 bases: TGTGCCTGGAGTGTACTGCAGACGAATAGCAATCAGCCCCAGCATTTT.